A single TCR beta chain is shown here with its context. The source of the sample is a study of blood T cell repertoires in COVID-19. Study details: Acute and convalescent COVID-19 samples came from the United States, Italy and Spain.

This CDR3 is 15 amino acids long. Deletions cut 2 bases from V and 6 bases from J, with 13 bases between. Germline loops: CDR1 SGHVS, CDR2 FNYEAQ. TCRdb keeps only in-frame clones here, not all; method: immunoSEQ multiplex PCR. The repertoire holds some 100,000 clones, with 90% to 95% as singletons. This receptor was obtained from a man aged 50-60 years with acute or convalescent COVID-19. The rearrangement joins TRBV7-6 to TRBJ1-4; possible D gene TRBD1, 5 bases. The specimen was peripheral blood. The CDR3 sequence is CASSLSPRVDEKLFF. The CDR3, as DNA: TGTGCCAGCAGCTTAAGTCCCAGGGTTGATGAAAAACTGTTTTTT.